Below, one T cell receptor beta chain is given with its context. Its antigen is currently unknown. This entry belongs to a study of PD-1 blockade in classical Hodgkin lymphoma. Overall study: Patients were administered nivolumab (3 mg/kg intravenously) every 2 weeks.

Germline V lookup: CDR1 ENHRY, CDR2 SYGVKD. There are 14 residues in the CDR3. V gave up 4 bases and J gave up 0 bases, with 9 bases separating them. This table comes from immunoSEQ multiplex PCR, and its TCRdb copy is limited to in-frame clones, with some not included. The table shows roughly 100,000 clones, with 90% to 95% occurring only once. Study-level results: Exclusion was the outcome for patients who began nivolumab under 1 year after ASCT. The repertoire differences lack a defined cause, possibly disease activity or prior therapy.

Time point indicated: cycle 4 day 1 (C4D1), after less than seven weeks of nivolumab. Every patient experienced relapse after autologous stem cell transplantation, and brentuximab vedotin exposure varied. The input for sequencing was peripheral blood mononuclear cells (PBMCs), taken before the fourth cycle of nivolumab. This clonotype originated in a human donor with classical Hodgkin lymphoma. The V gene is TRBV10-3, the J gene TRBJ1-1, with unresolved D. The CDR3 loop is CAISGGLLNTEAFF. The CDR3 DNA follows: TGTGCCATCAGTGGAGGTCTTCTGAACACTGAAGCTTTCTTT.